The present entry profiles one T cell receptor (beta chain) with its context. These data belong to a study of CD8 T cells in Susac syndrome. When the RNA was reverse transcribed, random hexamers were used with an input of 0.5 to 1 ug. MiXCR, run by TCRdb on the immunoSEQ multiplex PCR reads, gives a single entry per CDR3 protein. Counted here are some 110,000 distinct CDR3 sequences, around 94% occurring once; the ten biggest clones make up 0.07% to 0.09%. Trimming removed 4 bases at V and 6 bases at J, with 21 bases between. Germline CDR1 reads SGHRS; CDR2 reads YFSETQ. The CDR3 runs 16 residues. The origin of this receptor is a human donor in good health. The specimen sequenced was CD4+ T cells from PBMCs. The genes are TRBV5-1 and TRBJ2-3; tentatively, D is TRBD1 (6 bases). CDR3 amino acids: CASSPNPRDNWDTQYF. DNA of the CDR3: TGCGCCAGCAGCCCAAACCCTAGGGACAACTGGGATACGCAGTATTTT.